This entry lists 22 T cell receptor beta chains sequenced from one sample in a study of T cell repertoires in cytomegalovirus infection. Using its own MiXCR run on the reads, TCRdb lists one record per CDR3 protein. This sample has 750,000 to 950,000 distinct CDR3 sequences; 29% occur once, and the top ten carry around 13%. Which antigens these TCRs recognize remains unknown. Sequences were derived from cultured CD8+ T cells from PBMCs, sampled from culture after CMV antigen stimulation. All receptors derive from a human donor in good health (CMV status not recorded). Some clones in this sample may be carry-over from other donors' samples.

This clonotype was observed a few times. This rearrangement joins TRBV6-5 to TRBJ2-2, with a weak D call TRBD1 (5 bases). V lost 8 bases to trimming and J lost 5 bases, with 15 bases between them. The CDR3 covers 14 residues. Germline V gene sequence: CDR1 MNHEY, CDR2 SVGAGI. The CDR3 coding sequence is TGTGCCAGCCTTGCCAGGGATAGGACCGGGGAGCTGTTTTTT. As protein: CASLARDRTGELFF.

The gene calls are TRBV19 and TRBJ1-5; no clear D. Germline V gene sequence: CDR1 LNHDA, CDR2 SQIVND (reference sequence). The CDR3 loop spans 16 amino acids. V lost 9 bases and J lost 0, with 18 bases in between. The CDR3 reads CASKRQDPYSNQPQHF. DNA for the CDR3: TGTGCCAGCAAAAGACAAGACCCATATAGCAATCAGCCCCAGCATTTT.

Concerning this clonotype: One end of the junction is discordant with germline, which a read error may explain. This rearrangement joins TRBV18 to TRBJ2-7, with unresolved D. CDR1 is KGHSH and CDR2 is LQKENI in the germline V gene. This CDR3 has 12 amino acids. Here the CDR3 reads CASSPPLSEQYF. In DNA, the CDR3 is TGTGCCAGCTCCCCACCCCTCAGCGAGCAGTACTTC.

This clonotype showed up just a few times. J is TRBJ2-7 and V is TRBV15; no definite D call. The V and J ends lost 3 bases and 0 bases respectively, with 18 bases between them. The length of the CDR3 is 17 residues. From germline, CDR1 is LNHNV and CDR2 YYDKDF (reference sequence). This CDR3 reads CATSSGIRTDRSYEQYF. For the CDR3, the DNA is TGTGCCACCAGCAGCGGTATTAGAACGGACCGCTCCTACGAGCAGTACTTC. Combining the CDR3 with reference TRBV15 and TRBJ2-7 gives the whole variable domain DAMVIQNPRYQVTQFGKPVTLSCSQTLNHNVMYWYQQKSSQAPKLLFHYYDKDFNNEADTPDNFQSRRPNTSFCFLDIRSPGLGDTAMYLCATSSGIRTDRSYEQYFGPGTRLTVT.

The V call is TRBV4-1, the J call TRBJ1-6; D remains unclear. The CDR3 runs 16 residues. Trimming removed 4 bases at V and 0 bases at J, with 10 bases between. Germline V gene data show CDR1 as MGHRA and CDR2 as YSYEKL. CDR3 DNA sequence: TGCGCCAGCAGCCTACCAATGGGCTCCTATAATTCACCCCTCCACTTT. The encoded protein is CASSLPMGSYNSPLHF.

Many counts were recorded for this clonotype. The chain couples TRBV7-9 to TRBJ1-3; a possible D gene is TRBD1 (6 bases). In germline, CDR1 is SEHNR, CDR2 FQNEAQ (reference sequence). The CDR3 contains 14 residues. V dropped 5 bases and J dropped 7 bases, with 15 bases sitting between them. The chain's CDR3 is CASSGQGMSNTIYF. CDR3 bases: TGTGCCAGCAGCGGTCAGGGGATGTCGAACACCATATATTTT.

The V and J genes are TRBV20-1 and TRBJ2-1; the match to TRBD1 covers 8 bases. The CDR3 contains 15 residues. Trimming cost V 2 bases and J 0 bases; bases outside gene matches: 3. CDR1 DFQATT and CDR2 SNEGSKA come from the germline V gene (reference sequence). The CDR3 region is CSARTGGSSYNEQFF. CDR3 in DNA: TGCAGTGCTAGAACAGGGGGGAGCTCCTACAATGAGCAGTTCTTC.

This sequence joins TRBV12-3 or TRBV12-4 and TRBJ2-3, with 8 bases that match TRBD1. V shed 7 bases and J 11 bases; nucleotides not matched to a gene: 8. This CDR3 has 12 residues. The CDR3 region is CASTYRQGRQYF. DNA of the CDR3: TGTGCCAGCACCTATAGACAGGGGAGGCAGTATTTT.

This chain connects TRBV6-1 to TRBJ2-7; D call uncertain. The CDR3 spans 13 residues. The V end lost 5 bases, the J end lost 3 bases, and 11 bases lay between the germline ends. Germline assignment: CDR1 MNHNS and CDR2 SASEGT. The DNA for the CDR3 is TGTGCCAGCAGTCAGGAGCAGGTCTACGAGCAGTACTTC. Encoded protein: CASSQEQVYEQYF.

The rearrangement uses TRBV7-9 and TRBJ1-2, with D possibly matching TRBD1 (5 bases). Between the trimmed V and J ends, which lost 2 bases and 6 bases, there was a span of 10 bases. This CDR3 is built from 13 residues. Germline CDR1 SEHNR, CDR2 FQNEAQ (reference sequence). CDR3 region: CASSLRAGNGYTF. CDR3 DNA: TGTGCCAGCAGCTTAAGGGCAGGGAATGGCTACACCTTC.

Only a few counts were recorded for this clonotype. The chain combines TRBV5-4 with TRBJ1-6, with 9 bases matching TRBD1. There are 15 residues in the CDR3. Germline assignment: CDR1 SGHNT and CDR2 YYREEE (reference sequence). The junction had 4 bases not matched to a gene; V was cut back by 0 bases and J by 9 bases. The CDR3 nucleotides are TGTGCCAGCAGCTTGGCGGGACAGGGCAGTTCACCCCTCCACTTT. This translates into CASSLAGQGSSPLHF. Combining the CDR3 with reference TRBV5-4 and TRBJ1-6 gives the whole variable domain ETGVTQSPTHLIKTRGQQVTLRCSSQSGHNTVSWYQQALGQGPQFIFQYYREEENGRGNFPPRFSGLQFPNYSSELNVNALELDDSALYLCASSLAGQGSSPLHFGNGTRLTVT.

The sample holds a few counts of this clonotype. J is TRBJ2-1 and V is TRBV11-2, with a tentative D call TRBD1 (5 bases). The CDR3 extends over 15 amino acids. Looked up from germline, CDR1 is SGHAT and CDR2 is FQNNGV. V was shortened by 7 bases and J by 0 bases, with 13 bases between the two germline ends. The CDR3 reads CASTRQLSSYNEQFF. The CDR3 region has the DNA TGTGCCAGCACCCGACAGTTGAGCTCCTACAATGAGCAGTTCTTC. Drawing the rest from reference TRBV11-2 and TRBJ2-1, the complete variable domain is EAGVAQSPRYKIIEKRQSVAFWCNPISGHATLYWYQQILGQGPKLLIQFQNNGVVDDSQLPKDRFSAERLKGVDSTLKIQPAKLEDSAVYLCASTRQLSSYNEQFFGPGTRLTVL.

This chain connects TRBV20-1 to TRBJ1-6; D is possibly TRBD1 (5 bases). CDR3 size: 17 residues. V lost 6 bases and J lost 6, with 24 bases in between. Germline-derived CDR1 and CDR2 are DFQATT and SNEGSKA (reference sequence). This CDR3 is CSASSVVWQGSNSPLHF. CDR3 nucleotides: TGCAGTGCCAGCAGTGTGGTTTGGCAGGGTTCTAATTCACCCCTCCACTTT.

The chain is built from TRBV27 and TRBJ1-1, with 7 positions matching TRBD1. The trim removed 5 bases at V and 1 base at J, leaving 13 bases unmatched. The length of the CDR3 is 17 residues. Looked up from germline, CDR1 is MNHEY and CDR2 is SMNVEV (reference sequence). CDR3 residues: CASSNVRTGWGNTEAFF. The CDR3 coding sequence is TGTGCCAGCAGTAACGTCCGGACAGGCTGGGGGAACACTGAAGCTTTCTTT.

The chain links TRBV19 to TRBJ2-7; 8 positions agree with TRBD1. Germline CDR1 is LNHDA and CDR2 is SQIVND (reference sequence). The CDR3 extends over 14 amino acids. Trimming took 5 bases from V and 7 from J; bases not matched to a gene: 10. The CDR3 region has the DNA TGTGCCAGTAGTGCCGGAGGGACAGGTCGTGAGCAGTACTTC. It is translated as CASSAGGTGREQYF.

This clonotype showed up many times. The V and J genes are TRBV7-2 and TRBJ2-3, with 10 bases identical to TRBD2. Trimming at V came to 5 bases and at J to 6 bases, leaving 5 bases not matched to a gene. Looked up from germline, CDR1 is SGHTA and CDR2 is FQGNSA. The CDR3 runs to 14 residues. CDR3: CASSPSGGGDTQYF. The CDR3 region has the DNA TGTGCCAGCAGCCCCAGCGGGGGGGGGGATACGCAGTATTTT.

The J gene is TRBJ2-2, the V gene TRBV9; D uncertain. From germline, CDR1 is SGDLS and CDR2 YYNGEE. The CDR3 runs to 15 residues. Trimming removed 0 bases at V and 1 base at J, with 7 bases between. CDR3 in amino acids: CASSVVPRNTGELFF. The CDR3 region has the DNA TGTGCCAGCAGCGTAGTACCCAGGAACACCGGGGAGCTGTTTTTT.

The gene calls are TRBV9 and TRBJ2-4, with 9 positions matching TRBD2. Germline lookup yields CDR1 SGDLS and CDR2 YYNGEE. Germline trimming cut 3 bases from V and 0 bases from J; bases unmatched to any gene: 16. The CDR3 runs to 20 residues. CDR3 coding DNA: TGTGCCAGCAGCGGACCTACGACTAGCGGAACGAGAATAGCCAAAAACATTCAGTACTTC. Translated: CASSGPTTSGTRIAKNIQYF. The variable domain in full, with the rest retrieved from reference TRBV9 and TRBJ2-4, is DSGVTQTPKHLITATGQRVTLRCSPRSGDLSVYWYQQSLDQGLQFLIQYYNGEERAKGNILERFSAQQFPDLHSELNLSSLELGDSALYFCASSGPTTSGTRIAKNIQYFGAGTRLSVL.

The CDR3: CASRHQRGELFF. The CDR3 DNA sequence: TGTGCCAGCAGGCACCAAAGAGGAGAGCTGTTTTTT. This chain uses TRBV6-2 or TRBV6-3 with TRBJ1-4; D uncertain. In germline, CDR1 is MNHEY, CDR2 SVGEGT. The CDR3 spans 12 residues. Trimming shortened V by 6 bases and J by 14 bases, and 16 bases separated the two germline ends.

This clonotype was observed a few times. The CDR3 region has the DNA TGTGCCAGTACATCCGGGAACATTCAGTACTTC. Protein: CASTSGNIQYF. This chain joins TRBV19 and TRBJ2-4, with no clear D. The germline CDR1 and CDR2 sequences are LNHDA and SQIVND (reference sequence). The CDR3 contains 11 residues. V lost 7 bases and J 7 bases, leaving 8 bases between the germline ends.

This clonotype appeared a few times. The chain employs TRBV9 and TRBJ2-3, with TRBD1 matching 7 bases. Germline CDR1 is SGDLS and CDR2 is YYNGEE. This CDR3 comprises 16 residues. V dropped 2 bases and J dropped 4; count of bases not matched to a gene: 10. The CDR3 DNA reads TGTGCCAGCAGCGTTTTACAGGGGCTTGGCGCAGATACGCAGTATTTT. Its protein product is CASSVLQGLGADTQYF.

Turning to this clonotype: One end of the junction fails to match germline, which may point to a read error. The chain uses TRBV19 and TRBJ1-1; the D is unclear. Germline V lookup: CDR1 LNHDA, CDR2 SQIVND (reference sequence). The CDR3 runs 19 residues. The CDR3 is CASRIGLGTATFMNTEAFF. In DNA form, the CDR3 reads TGTGCCAGTAGGATAGGGTTGGGTACCGCTACCTTCATGAACACTGAAGCTTTCTTT. The full variable domain, completed using reference TRBV19 and TRBJ1-1, is DGGITQSPKYLFRKEGQNVTLSCEQNLNHDAMYWYRQDPGQGLRLIYYSQIVNDFQKGDIAEGYSVSREKKESFPLTVTSAQKNPTAFYLCASRIGLGTATFMNTEAFFGQGTRLTVV.